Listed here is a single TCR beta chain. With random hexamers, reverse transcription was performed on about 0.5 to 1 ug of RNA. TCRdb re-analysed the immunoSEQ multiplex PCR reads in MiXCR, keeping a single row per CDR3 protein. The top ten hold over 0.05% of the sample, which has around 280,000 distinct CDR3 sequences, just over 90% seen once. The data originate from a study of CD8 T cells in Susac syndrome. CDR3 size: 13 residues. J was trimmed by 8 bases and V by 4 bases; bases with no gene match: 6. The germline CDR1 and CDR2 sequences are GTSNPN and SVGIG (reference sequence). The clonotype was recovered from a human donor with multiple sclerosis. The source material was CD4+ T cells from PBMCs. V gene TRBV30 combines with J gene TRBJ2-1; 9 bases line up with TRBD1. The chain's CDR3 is CAWTRDRDYEQFF. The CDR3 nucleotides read TGTGCCTGGACCCGGGACAGGGACTATGAGCAGTTCTTC.